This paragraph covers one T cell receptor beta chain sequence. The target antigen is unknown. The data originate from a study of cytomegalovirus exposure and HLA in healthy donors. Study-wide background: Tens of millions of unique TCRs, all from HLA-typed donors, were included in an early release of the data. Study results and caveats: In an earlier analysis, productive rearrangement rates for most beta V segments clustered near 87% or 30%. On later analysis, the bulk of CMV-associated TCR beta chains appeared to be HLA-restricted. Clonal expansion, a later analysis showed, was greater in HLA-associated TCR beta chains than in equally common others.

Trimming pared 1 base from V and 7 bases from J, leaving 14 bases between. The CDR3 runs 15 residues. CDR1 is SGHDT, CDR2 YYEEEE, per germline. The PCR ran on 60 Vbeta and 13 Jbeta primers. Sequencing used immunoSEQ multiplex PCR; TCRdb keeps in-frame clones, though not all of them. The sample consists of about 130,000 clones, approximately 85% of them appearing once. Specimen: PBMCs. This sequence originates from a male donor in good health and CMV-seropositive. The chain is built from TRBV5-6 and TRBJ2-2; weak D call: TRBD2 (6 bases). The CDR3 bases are TGTGCCAGCAGCTTGTTGCGGGGAATTCACGGGGAGCTGTTTTTT. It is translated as CASSLLRGIHGELFF.